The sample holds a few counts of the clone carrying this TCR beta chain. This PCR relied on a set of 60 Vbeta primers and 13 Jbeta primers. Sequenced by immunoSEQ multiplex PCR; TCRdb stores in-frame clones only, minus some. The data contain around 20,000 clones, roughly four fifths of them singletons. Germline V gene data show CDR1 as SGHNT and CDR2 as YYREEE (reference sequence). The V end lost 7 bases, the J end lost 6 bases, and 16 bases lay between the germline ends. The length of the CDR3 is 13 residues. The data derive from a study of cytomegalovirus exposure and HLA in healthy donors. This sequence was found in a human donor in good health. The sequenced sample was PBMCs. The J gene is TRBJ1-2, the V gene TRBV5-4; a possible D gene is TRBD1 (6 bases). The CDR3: CASLGTSGDGYTF. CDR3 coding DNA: TGTGCCAGCCTCGGGACATCAGGAGATGGCTACACCTTC. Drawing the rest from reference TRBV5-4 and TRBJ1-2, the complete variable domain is ETGVTQSPTHLIKTRGQQVTLRCSSQSGHNTVSWYQQALGQGPQFIFQYYREEENGRGNFPPRFSGLQFPNYSSELNVNALELDDSALYLCASLGTSGDGYTFGSGTRLTVV.